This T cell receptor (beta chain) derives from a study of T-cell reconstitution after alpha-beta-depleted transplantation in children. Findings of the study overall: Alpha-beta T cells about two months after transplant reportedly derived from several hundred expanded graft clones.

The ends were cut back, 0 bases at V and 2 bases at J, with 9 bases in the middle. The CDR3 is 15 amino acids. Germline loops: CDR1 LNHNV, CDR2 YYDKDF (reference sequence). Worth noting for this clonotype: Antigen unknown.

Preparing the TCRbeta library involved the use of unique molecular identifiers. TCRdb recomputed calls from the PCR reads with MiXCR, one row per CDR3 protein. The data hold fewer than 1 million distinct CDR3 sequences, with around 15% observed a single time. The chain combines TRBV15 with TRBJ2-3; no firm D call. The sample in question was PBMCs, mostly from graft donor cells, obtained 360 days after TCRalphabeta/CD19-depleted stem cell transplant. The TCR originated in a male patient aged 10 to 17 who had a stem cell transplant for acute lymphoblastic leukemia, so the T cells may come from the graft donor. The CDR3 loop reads CATSRENRNTDTQYF. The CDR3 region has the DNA TGTGCCACCAGCAGAGAGAACCGCAACACAGATACGCAGTATTTT. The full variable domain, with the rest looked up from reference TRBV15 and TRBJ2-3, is DAMVIQNPRYQVTQFGKPVTLSCSQTLNHNVMYWYQQKSSQAPKLLFHYYDKDFNNEADTPDNFQSRRPNTSFCFLDIRSPGLGDTAMYLCATSRENRNTDTQYFGPGTRLTVL.